This T cell receptor beta chain was identified in a study of glioma-infiltrating T cells after dendritic cell vaccination. About the study: Dendritic cells derived from monocytes and pulsed with autologous tumor lysate formed the vaccine.

Broader study findings: Few patients contributed both blood and tumor specimens.

This table comes from immunoSEQ multiplex PCR, and its TCRdb copy is limited to in-frame clones, with some not included. The sample has more than 70,000 clones, about nine tenths seen once. A note on this clone: Its antigen is unidentified.

The CDR3 consists of 13 residues. The ends were cut back, 4 bases at V and 6 bases at J, with 11 bases in the middle. Germline V gives CDR1 SGHNT, CDR2 YENEEA. Time point meaning: after dendritic cell vaccination, including at tumor progression/relapse. Only patients with spare fresh-frozen tumor and over two years of follow-up were included. The V call is TRBV11-3, the J call TRBJ2-3, with TRBD1 as a possible D gene (5 bases). The sample here was blood, taken after dendritic cell vaccination. This receptor was obtained from a human donor with glioblastoma. The CDR3 coding sequence is TGTGCCAGCAGCTATAGGGGAACGGATACGCAGTATTTT. Amino acids: CASSYRGTDTQYF.